A single sample is the source of the 13 T cell receptor beta chains below, sequenced in a study of T cells in Graves' hyperthyroidism and ophthalmopathy. There were TCR beta CDR3 regions amplified from RNA transcripts. First-round RT-PCR targeting the TCR CDR3 was performed with the HTBI primer set. MiXCR was run by TCRdb on the multiplex PCR reads, yielding one entry per CDR3 protein. The repertoire holds about 560,000 distinct CDR3 sequences, 16% seen once, with approximately 20% in the top ten. The sequencing input was blood. The receptors stem from a woman in her late teens or twenties with Graves' hyperthyroidism.

This clonotype was picked up a small number of times. CDR3 coding DNA: TGTGCCAGCAGCTCCACAGGGGGGCCCTACAATGAGCAGTTCTTC. Translation gives CASSSTGGPYNEQFF. The genes are TRBV11-2 and TRBJ2-1; 8 bases are a match to TRBD1. Germline-derived CDR1 and CDR2 are SGHAT and FQNNGV. With V trimmed by 4 bases and J by 2 bases, 4 bases remained unmatched. The length of the CDR3 is 15 residues.

This clonotype was seen many times. The chain has TRBV12-3 or TRBV12-4 and TRBJ2-3; D gene uncertain. Trimming removed 5 bases from V and 4 bases from J, with 10 bases in between. This CDR3 has 13 amino acids. The CDR3 spells CASSPVPADTQYF. The DNA of the CDR3 is TGTGCCAGCAGTCCCGTCCCCGCAGATACGCAGTATTTT.

This clonotype was counted ten times or more. The V and J genes are TRBV27 and TRBJ2-3, with 8 bases matching TRBD1. CDR1 and CDR2 from the germline V gene are MNHEY and SMNVEV (reference sequence). Trimming at V came to 5 bases and at J to 6 bases, leaving 7 bases not matched to a gene. This CDR3 has 14 residues. CDR3 region: CASSPDRGRDTQYF. CDR3 nucleotide sequence: TGTGCCAGCAGTCCCGACAGGGGTCGGGATACGCAGTATTTT.

CDR3 nucleotides: TGTGCCAGCAGTTGGGGAGCCCGTATTGAAGCTTTCTTT. Translating it yields CASSWGARIEAFF. J is TRBJ1-1 and V is TRBV6-2 or TRBV6-3; D gene uncertain. The CDR3 contains 13 residues. The V end lost 4 bases, the J end lost 7 bases, and 13 bases lay between the germline ends. Germline V gene lookup returns CDR1 MNHEY and CDR2 SVGEGT.

This clonotype came up many times. This chain connects TRBV6-1 to TRBJ2-1; D might be TRBD2 (5 bases). Trimming stripped 4 bases from V and 2 bases from J, with 21 bases between. This CDR3 spans 18 amino acids. Germline V CDR1 and CDR2: MNHNS, SASEGT. For the CDR3, the DNA is TGTGCCAGCAGTGGAGGGCTTAGAGGCGCCGCGGCCTACAATGAGCAGTTCTTC. It yields the protein CASSGGLRGAAAYNEQFF.

Ten or more counts support this clonotype. This chain joins TRBV28 and TRBJ1-2; the D is unclear. The CDR3 totals 19 residues. V shed 4 bases and J shed 1 base, with 25 bases lying between them. In germline, CDR1 is MDHEN, CDR2 SYDVKM. CDR3 amino acids: CASSSRRLKGYRDNYGYTF. CDR3 DNA: TGTGCCAGCAGTTCAAGACGACTCAAAGGGTATCGGGATAACTATGGCTACACCTTC.

This clonotype has only a few counts. The chain combines TRBV9 with TRBJ2-3; the match to TRBD2 covers 10 bases. The CDR3 contains 15 residues. Germline lookup yields CDR1 SGDLS and CDR2 YYNGEE. Trimming took 0 bases from V and 4 from J; bases not matched to a gene: 2. The CDR3 DNA sequence: TGTGCCAGCAGCGTAGATGGGACTAGCGCAGATACGCAGTATTTT. As protein: CASSVDGTSADTQYF.

This clonotype was picked up a small number of times. This chain connects TRBV28 to TRBJ1-4, with D unresolved. The germline gives CDR1 MDHEN, CDR2 SYDVKM. The CDR3 sequence is 15 residues long. V lost 5 bases to trimming and J lost 3 bases, with 13 bases between them. The CDR3 loop reads CASSAGSSANEKLFF. CDR3 coding DNA: TGTGCCAGCAGTGCCGGGAGCTCGGCTAATGAAAAACTGTTTTTT.

This clonotype was counted at least ten times. V and J are TRBV7-2 and TRBJ1-4; possibly TRBD1 for D (5 bases). The length of the CDR3 is 16 residues. From germline, CDR1 is SGHTA and CDR2 FQGNSA. The germline V and J ends were trimmed by 1 base and 3 bases, with 12 bases remaining between them. The CDR3 bases are TGTGCCAGCAGCTTAGAAAGTTCAGGGTCTAATGAAAAACTGTTTTTT. Translated: CASSLESSGSNEKLFF.

The chain combines TRBV7-2 with TRBJ2-3; possibly TRBD1 or TRBD2 for D (6 bases each). CDR3 length: 15 residues. V lost 1 base and J lost 14, with 22 bases in between. Germline loops: CDR1 SGHTA, CDR2 FQGNSA. CDR3 coding DNA: TGTGCCAGCAGCTTAGGGCCAGACAAGGGGGGATCGGGGTATTTT. It is translated as CASSLGPDKGGSGYF.

This clonotype occurred many times. The chain links TRBV20-1 to TRBJ1-5; D might be TRBD1 (6 bases). CDR1 DFQATT and CDR2 SNEGSKA come from the germline V gene (reference sequence). This CDR3 has 15 amino acids. The V end was cut by 1 base, the J end by 0 bases, with 10 bases between. CDR3 DNA: TGCAGTGCTAGAGTTCAGGGGCATAGCAATCAGCCCCAGCATTTT. Translation gives CSARVQGHSNQPQHF.

This clonotype occurred a few times. Germline and junction disagree at one end, which may indicate a read error. J is TRBJ2-1 and V is TRBV28, with a tentative D call TRBD2 (5 bases). Germline V gene lookup returns CDR1 MDHEN and CDR2 SYDVKM. The CDR3 length is 20 residues. DNA of the CDR3: TGTGCCAACAGTTTAGGGCACTTCTCTCGGCGGAGGAGCTCCTACAATGAGCAGTTCTTC. Its protein is CANSLGHFSRRRSSYNEQFF.

As to this clonotype: A much bigger clone sits one base away, suggesting this may be a read error. The V call is TRBV20-1, the J call TRBJ2-3; D uncertain. CDR3 length: 14 amino acids. Germline V gives CDR1 DFQATT, CDR2 SNEGSKA (reference sequence). The ends were cut back, 3 bases at V and 4 bases at J, with 14 bases in the middle. For the CDR3, the DNA is TGCAGTGCTAGGGTTGGGCGGCTGTCAGATACGCAGTATTTT. This encodes CSARVGRLSDTQYF.